These 20 T cell receptor beta chains came from one sample sequenced in a study of cytomegalovirus exposure and HLA in healthy donors. Sequencing used immunoSEQ multiplex PCR; TCRdb keeps in-frame clones, though not all of them. The sample records tens of thousands of clones, around 92% being singletons. Sequencing input: PBMCs. The receptors shown here come from a woman aged 18 to 35 in good health and CMV-seronegative.

The chain links TRBV7-9 to TRBJ2-1; 8 bases are shared with TRBD1. There are 16 residues in the CDR3. The J segment lost 5 bases and the V segment lost 1 base, leaving 7 bases of the junction unmatched. CDR1 and CDR2 from the germline V gene are SEHNR and FQNEAQ (reference sequence). The CDR3 loop reads CASSLVSTGGNNEQFF. The CDR3 bases are TGTGCCAGCAGCTTAGTATCCACAGGGGGAAACAATGAGCAGTTCTTC.

V gene TRBV7-2 combines with J gene TRBJ2-3; D is undetermined. V was trimmed by 3 bases and J by 3 bases, leaving 7 bases between them. CDR3 length: 13 residues. Germline lookup yields CDR1 SGHTA and CDR2 FQGNSA. The DNA of the CDR3 is TGTGCCAGCAGCTTGCAGGATACAGATACGCAGTATTTT. Protein product: CASSLQDTDTQYF.

The chain recombines TRBV2 with TRBJ1-4; 10 positions match TRBD1. Germline-derived CDR1 and CDR2 are SNHLY and FYNNEI. The length of the CDR3 is 16 residues. After removal of 7 bases from V and 3 bases from J, the junction contained 8 bases not matched to a gene. The CDR3 region has the DNA TGTGCCAGCACCCCGGGACAGGGGTTTCCTAATGAAAAACTGTTTTTT. Protein: CASTPGQGFPNEKLFF.

The V call is TRBV6-5, the J call TRBJ2-5, with 7 positions matching TRBD1. The CDR3 is made up of 13 amino acids. Germline CDR1 MNHEY, CDR2 SVGAGI. Germline trimming cut 8 bases from V and 5 bases from J; bases unmatched to any gene: 8. CDR3 DNA: TGTGCCAGCGCCAGGGGGTTTGGGGAGACCCAGTACTTC. Its translation is CASARGFGETQYF.

V is TRBV30 and J is TRBJ2-7; 7 bases match TRBD2. V lost 5 bases to trimming and J lost 5 bases; unmatched junction nucleotides: 6. The CDR3 spans 12 residues. Germline V gives CDR1 GTSNPN, CDR2 SVGIG (reference sequence). CDR3 bases: TGTGCCTGGGACGGGGGGTCCCACGAGCAGTACTTC. Translated: CAWDGGSHEQYF. Drawing the rest from reference TRBV30 and TRBJ2-7, the complete variable domain is SQTIHQWPATLVQPVGSPLSLECTVEGTSNPNLYWYRQAAGRGLQLLFYSVGIGQISSEVPQNLSASRPQDRQFILSSKKLLLSDSGFYLCAWDGGSHEQYFGPGTRLTVT.

The V gene is TRBV7-2, the J gene TRBJ1-1; D gene unclear. Germline CDR1 reads SGHTA; CDR2 reads FQGNSA. V lost 1 base to trimming and J lost 1 base, with 16 bases between them. The CDR3 spans 17 residues. CDR3 sequence reads: CASSLETVGQANTEAFF. CDR3 DNA: TGTGCCAGCAGCTTAGAAACGGTCGGCCAGGCGAACACTGAAGCTTTCTTT.

As to this clone: At one end the junction does not follow the germline gene, possibly because of a read error. The chain recombines TRBV6-1 with TRBJ2-7; D might be TRBD1 or TRBD2, each matching 5 bases. Germline CDR1 reads MNHNS; CDR2 reads SASEGT. The CDR3 loop spans 14 amino acids. CDR3 loop: CASREAGSPYEQYF. CDR3 in DNA: TGTGCCAGCAGAGAAGCAGGGAGCCCCTACGAGCAGTACTTC.

The V gene is TRBV28, the J gene TRBJ2-1; 9 bases are a match to TRBD2. Looked up from germline, CDR1 is MDHEN and CDR2 is SYDVKM. Trimming removed 3 bases from V and 6 bases from J; junction bases left unmatched: 21. This CDR3 region has 20 residues. CDR3 in DNA: TGTGCCAGCAGTTTGCCCGGGACCAATTACAGCGGGAGGCGTCGCAATGAGCAGTTCTTC. Its protein product is CASSLPGTNYSGRRRNEQFF.

In DNA form, the CDR3 reads TGTGCCGGACAACGAAATCGGGTCGACGGGGAAAAACTGTTTTTT. Residues: CAGQRNRVDGEKLFF. The rearrangement joins TRBV30 to TRBJ1-4; tentative D call: TRBD1 (5 bases). Germline V gene sequence: CDR1 GTSNPN, CDR2 SVGIG (reference sequence). The CDR3 consists of 15 residues. The V end lost 8 bases, the J end lost 8 bases, and 24 bases lay between the germline ends.

The chain joins TRBV5-3 to TRBJ1-3; possibly TRBD1 for D (6 bases). TRBV5-3 is an open reading frame whose function is uncertain. V was clipped by 2 bases and J by 1 base, with 10 bases between them. The length of the CDR3 is 15 residues. CDR3 nucleotides: TGTGCCAGAAGCTTTAACGGGACATCTGGAAACACCATATATTTT. Amino acids: CARSFNGTSGNTIYF.

The chain joins TRBV28 to TRBJ1-2; TRBD1 agrees at 7 bases. J was trimmed by 6 bases and V by 3 bases; bases with no gene match: 10. This CDR3 is 15 amino acids long. Looked up from germline, CDR1 is MDHEN and CDR2 is SYDVKM. The CDR3 here is CASSFLSTGSDGYTF. The CDR3, as DNA: TGTGCCAGCAGTTTTCTTTCGACAGGGAGTGATGGCTACACCTTC.

The CDR3 region has the DNA TGCGCCAGCAGCTTGGGGACTAGCGGGGGCACAGATACGCAGTATTTT. Protein: CASSLGTSGGTDTQYF. The V and J genes are TRBV5-1 and TRBJ2-3; 12 bases fit TRBD2. The CDR3 runs to 16 residues. Germline CDR1 reads SGHRS; CDR2 reads YFSETQ. J gave up 1 base and V 0 bases, and 0 bases lay outside the gene matches.

The chain recombines TRBV21-1 with TRBJ2-7; TRBD1 was called by the table and not checked on the DNA. TRBV21-1 is assigned pseudogene status. The CDR3 has 15 amino acids. CDR3 nucleotide sequence: TGTGCCAGCGGGGGGACAGGACCACCCTCCTACGAGCAGTACTTC. Its protein product is CASGGTGPPSYEQYF.

The chain couples TRBV18 to TRBJ1-2; possible D gene TRBD1, 5 bases. The CDR3 sequence is 14 residues long. The germline V and J ends were trimmed by 1 base and 4 bases, with 10 bases remaining between them. Germline assignment: CDR1 KGHSH and CDR2 LQKENI. CDR3 DNA sequence: TGTGCCAGCTCACCACAGGGGCTTAGCTATGGCTACACCTTC. It yields the protein CASSPQGLSYGYTF.

V is TRBV2 and J is TRBJ1-6; TRBD1 agrees at 8 bases. The CDR3 runs to 13 residues. The germline gives CDR1 SNHLY, CDR2 FYNNEI. V lost 9 bases and J lost 5; bases outside the gene matches: 3. The CDR3 here is CASYRGNNSPLHF. The CDR3 coding sequence is TGTGCCAGTTACAGGGGGAATAATTCACCCCTCCACTTT.

V and J are TRBV19 and TRBJ1-3; D call uncertain. This CDR3 has 15 residues. Germline lookup yields CDR1 LNHDA and CDR2 SQIVND (reference sequence). The V and J ends lost 7 bases and 0 bases respectively, with 13 bases between them. This CDR3 reads CASTEGGSSGNTIYF. In DNA form, the CDR3 reads TGTGCCAGTACTGAGGGAGGAAGCTCTGGAAACACCATATATTTT.

The rearrangement uses TRBV7-2 and TRBJ2-5; 12 positions agree with TRBD2. The end of the DNA fits TRBJ2-7 better, so the J call may be wrong. The CDR3 is 17 residues long. CDR1 is SGHTA and CDR2 is FQGNSA in the germline V gene. CDR3 in DNA: TGTGCCAGCAGCTTAGCTCTGACTAGCGGGAGTGGACGCGAGCAGTACTTC. The encoded protein is CASSLALTSGSGREQYF.

This clone appeared a few times. V gene TRBV28 combines with J gene TRBJ1-1; D ambiguous. Trimming cost V 5 bases and J 7 bases, with 8 bases left between them. Germline assignment: CDR1 MDHEN and CDR2 SYDVKM. The CDR3 has 11 residues. The DNA of the CDR3 is TGTGCCAGCAGTGGAGGGTTTGAAGCTTTCTTT. Translating gives CASSGGFEAFF.

There are a few counts of this clone. The chain links TRBV6-5 to TRBJ2-7; 10 bases map to TRBD2. The junction had 2 bases not matched to a gene; V was cut back by 2 bases and J by 4 bases. Germline loops: CDR1 MNHEY, CDR2 SVGAGI. This CDR3 is 14 amino acids long. CDR3 residues: CASSYASGSYEQYF. CDR3 in DNA: TGTGCCAGCAGTTACGCTAGCGGGAGTTACGAGCAGTACTTC.

This clone was seen just once. This sequence joins TRBV14 and TRBJ1-5, with D perhaps matching TRBD1 (5 bases). The length of the CDR3 is 16 residues. Trimming took off 0 bases at V and 1 base at J, with 10 bases between the two ends. Germline-derived CDR1 and CDR2 are SGHDN and FVKESK. CDR3 coding DNA: TGTGCCAGCAGCCAAGATATGGCAGGGAGCAATCAGCCCCAGCATTTT. This encodes CASSQDMAGSNQPQHF. The entire variable domain, with the rest obtained from reference TRBV14 and TRBJ1-5, is as follows: EAGVTQFPSHSVIEKGQTVTLRCDPISGHDNLYWYRRVMGKEIKFLLHFVKESKQDESGMPNNRFLAERTGGTYSTLKVQPAELEDSGVYFCASSQDMAGSNQPQHFGDGTRLSIL.